One and the same sample provided the 3 T cell receptor beta chains below, sequenced in a study of Ad26.COV2.S vaccination and SARS-CoV-2 variants. Noted treatment: roughly 19 received Ad26.COV2.S at low or high dose, single or two shots; about 5 received placebo; per-sample allocation not given. All samples were drawn on day 63, counting from the first vaccine or placebo injection. This table comes from immunoSEQ multiplex PCR, and its TCRdb copy is limited to in-frame clones, with some not included. The table includes hundreds of thousands of clones, over 75% detected once. Sequenced material: peripheral blood, taken in a trial of Ad26.COV2.S vaccine versus placebo. The receptors were gathered from a person between 18 and 60 years old who received the Ad26.COV2.S COVID-19 vaccine or a placebo.

The chain couples TRBV29-1 to TRBJ1-2; 8 bases fit TRBD1. CDR3 length: 12 amino acids. J gave up 6 bases and V 6 bases, and 6 bases lay outside the gene matches. CDR1 SQVTM and CDR2 ANQGSEA come from the germline V gene. CDR3 residues: CSVAGTGDGYTF. For the CDR3, the DNA is TGCAGCGTAGCCGGGACAGGTGATGGCTACACCTTC.

The chain recombines TRBV4-1 with TRBJ1-1; D possibly corresponds to TRBD1 (5 bases). Germline assignment: CDR1 MGHRA and CDR2 YSYEKL. This CDR3 is built from 17 residues. V was shortened by 5 bases and J by 3 bases, with 22 bases between the two germline ends. CDR3 protein: CASSARAGRGLDTEAFF. The CDR3 DNA sequence: TGCGCCAGCAGCGCAAGGGCGGGGAGGGGCCTGGACACTGAAGCTTTCTTT.

The CDR3 bases are TGTGCCAGCAGCTCCCTCCCCCGCAGCTCCTACAATGAGCAGTTCTTC. Translating gives CASSSLPRSSYNEQFF. The rearrangement uses TRBV7-3 and TRBJ2-1; D gene ambiguous. This CDR3 has 16 amino acids. V was clipped by 4 bases and J by 0 bases, with 13 bases between them. Per germline, CDR1 SGHTA and CDR2 FQGTGA.